Listed below are T cell receptor beta chains from one sample, sequenced in a study of T cell changes during pregnancy in multiple sclerosis. Profiling relied on immunoSEQ multiplex PCR, and the TCRdb table lists in-frame clones only, not all of them. The table shows approximately 43,000 clones, with just over 90% occurring only once. The sample was CD8+ T cells from peripheral blood mononuclear cells, taken after pregnancy. Receptors originate from a female donor with multiple sclerosis, enrolled in a pregnancy study. The CDR3 runs from the conserved cysteine through the conserved F or W. The D gene is left open where the match is weak. Where a row states a size, it is once, few, many or the class of an expanded clone; other rows omit it.

abundance: .
v_gene: TRBV9
d_gene: .
j_gene: TRBJ2-7
CDR3nt: TGTGCCAGCAGCGTGGGCAGGGAGGTGGGCTACGAGCAGTACTTC
CDR3aa: CASSVGREVGYEQYF

abundance: .
v_gene: TRBV25-1
d_gene: .
j_gene: TRBJ1-2
CDR3nt: TGTGCCAGCAGTGAATCTGAAGGGGTAGGTAGGGACTACACCTTC
CDR3aa: CASSESEGVGRDYTF

abundance: .
v_gene: TRBV7-9
d_gene: TRBD1
j_gene: TRBJ1-1
CDR3nt: TGTGCCAGCAGCTTAGCGCAGGGGGGGAACACTGAAGCTTTCTTT
CDR3aa: CASSLAQGGNTEAFF

abundance: .
v_gene: TRBV5-4
d_gene: TRBD1
j_gene: TRBJ2-7
CDR3nt: TGTGCCAGCAGCCGGGACAGGGGACACTACGAGCAGTACTTC
CDR3aa: CASSRDRGHYEQYF

abundance: .
v_gene: TRBV4-2
d_gene: .
j_gene: TRBJ2-2
CDR3nt: TGTGCCAGCAGCTCCCGGGCTCCGGGGAATGGGAACACCGGGGAGCTGTTTTTT
CDR3aa: CASSSRAPGNGNTGELFF

abundance: .
v_gene: TRBV19
d_gene: .
j_gene: TRBJ2-7
CDR3nt: TGTGCCAGTAGTACATCACAGGGATTCGTCTACGAGCAGTACTTC
CDR3aa: CASSTSQGFVYEQYF

abundance: .
v_gene: TRBV28
d_gene: TRBD1
j_gene: TRBJ2-1
CDR3nt: TGTGCCAGCAGCCCCTGGGACAGGGATTTCAACAATGAGCAGTTCTTC
CDR3aa: CASSPWDRDFNNEQFF

abundance: .
v_gene: TRBV6-5
d_gene: TRBD2
j_gene: TRBJ2-7
CDR3nt: TGTGCCAGCAGTGTCGGGACTAGGCTGTTCGAGCAGTACTTC
CDR3aa: CASSVGTRLFEQYF

abundance: .
v_gene: TRBV5-4
d_gene: .
j_gene: TRBJ2-1
CDR3nt: TGTGCCAGCAGCTTGGGCGCCACAGGGCAGTTCTTC
CDR3aa: CASSLGATGQFF

abundance: .
v_gene: TRBV28
d_gene: .
j_gene: TRBJ2-2
CDR3nt: TGTGCCAGCAGTTTAAGGAGGAACACCGGGGAGCTGTTTTTT
CDR3aa: CASSLRRNTGELFF

abundance: .
v_gene: TRBV7-2
d_gene: .
j_gene: TRBJ1-5
CDR3nt: TGTGCCAGCAGCTTGGACAGTGGCGTGGGGTTCAATCAGCCCCAGCATTTT
CDR3aa: CASSLDSGVGFNQPQHF

abundance: few
v_gene: TRBV5-1
d_gene: TRBD1
j_gene: TRBJ1-1
CDR3nt: TGCGCCAGCAGCTTGGCGGGACAGACTCACACTGAAGCTTTCTTT
CDR3aa: CASSLAGQTHTEAFF

abundance: .
v_gene: TRBV7-9
d_gene: TRBD2
j_gene: TRBJ2-3
CDR3nt: TGTGCCAGCAGCTTAACGGTTCGGGCTAGCGGGGACACAGATACGCAGTATTTT
CDR3aa: CASSLTVRASGDTDTQYF

abundance: .
v_gene: TRBV27
d_gene: TRBD2
j_gene: TRBJ2-7
CDR3nt: TGTGCCAGCAGTCCTTCGCCGGGACTAGCGGGAGTAGGCGAGTACGAGCAGTACTTC
CDR3aa: CASSPSPGLAGVGEYEQYF

abundance: .
v_gene: TRBV2
d_gene: TRBD2
j_gene: TRBJ2-6
CDR3nt: TGTGCCACCGGGGGGTCTGGGGCCAACGTCCTGACTTTC
CDR3aa: CATGGSGANVLTF

abundance: .
v_gene: TRBV9
d_gene: TRBD2
j_gene: TRBJ2-2
CDR3nt: TGTGCCAGCAGCGTAGCCTCAGGGACTACCACCGGGGAGCTGTTTTTT
CDR3aa: CASSVASGTTTGELFF

abundance: .
v_gene: TRBV29-1
d_gene: TRBD1
j_gene: TRBJ2-5
CDR3nt: TGCAGCGTTGTCCCTCCCCAAGGGGGCCGGGAGACCCAGTACTTC
CDR3aa: CSVVPPQGGRETQYF

abundance: .
v_gene: TRBV4-2
d_gene: TRBD2
j_gene: TRBJ2-5
CDR3nt: TGTGCCAGCAGCCAAGGGGAGTCGGGGGGGGCGGAGACCCAGTACTTC
CDR3aa: CASSQGESGGAETQYF

abundance: .
v_gene: TRBV19
d_gene: TRBD1
j_gene: TRBJ2-7
CDR3nt: TGTGCCAGTAGTCATCGCACAGGGGGCGCTTCGGAGGAGCAGTACTTC
CDR3aa: CASSHRTGGASEEQYF

abundance: .
v_gene: TRBV29-1
d_gene: TRBD1
j_gene: TRBJ2-7
CDR3nt: TGCAGCGTTTCTTTCGGGACAGCCTACGAGCAGTACTTC
CDR3aa: CSVSFGTAYEQYF

abundance: .
v_gene: TRBV14
d_gene: TRBD1
j_gene: TRBJ1-1
CDR3nt: TGTGCCAGCAGCCTCCCGGGACAGATGAACACTGAAGCTTTCTTT
CDR3aa: CASSLPGQMNTEAFF

abundance: .
v_gene: TRBV5-6
d_gene: .
j_gene: TRBJ2-7
CDR3nt: TGTGCCAGCAGCGGGGGGGACATCCCCTCACGGGAATCCTACGAGCAGTACTTC
CDR3aa: CASSGGDIPSRESYEQYF

abundance: .
v_gene: TRBV27
d_gene: TRBD2
j_gene: TRBJ2-1
CDR3nt: TGTGCCAGCGCAATAGCGGGACCCTCCTACAATGAGCAGTTCTTC
CDR3aa: CASAIAGPSYNEQFF

abundance: .
v_gene: TRBV19
d_gene: .
j_gene: TRBJ1-1
CDR3nt: TGTGCCAGTAGTATAGGCCCGGGGGCTGAAGCTTTCTTT
CDR3aa: CASSIGPGAEAFF

abundance: .
v_gene: TRBV10-3
d_gene: .
j_gene: TRBJ1-3
CDR3nt: TGTGCCATCAGTGAGGAGGGTTTGGCTGGAAACACCATATATTTT
CDR3aa: CAISEEGLAGNTIYF

abundance: .
v_gene: TRBV5-4
d_gene: TRBD2
j_gene: TRBJ2-7
CDR3nt: TGTGCCAGCAGCTTGGGGCTAGCGGGGCTCAAGCAGTACTTC
CDR3aa: CASSLGLAGLKQYF

abundance: .
v_gene: TRBV11-2
d_gene: TRBD2
j_gene: TRBJ2-1
CDR3nt: TGTGCCAGCAGCTTAGAAGTCGGACTAGCGGGAGTACCTCCCTACAATGAGCAGTTCTTC
CDR3aa: CASSLEVGLAGVPPYNEQFF

abundance: .
v_gene: TRBV19
d_gene: .
j_gene: TRBJ1-2
CDR3nt: TGTGCCAGTAGTTCAATCGGGACATCGGACCCTAACTATGGCTACACCTTC
CDR3aa: CASSSIGTSDPNYGYTF

abundance: .
v_gene: TRBV7-9
d_gene: TRBD1
j_gene: TRBJ1-2
CDR3nt: TGTGCCAGCAGCGGCACAGGGGGCGACGGCTATGGCTACACCTTC
CDR3aa: CASSGTGGDGYGYTF

abundance: .
v_gene: TRBV7-9
d_gene: .
j_gene: TRBJ2-1
CDR3nt: TGTGCCACTACGAGTACAGCCGTATACAATGAGCAGTTCTTC
CDR3aa: CATTSTAVYNEQFF

abundance: .
v_gene: TRBV9
d_gene: .
j_gene: TRBJ1-1
CDR3nt: TGTGCCAGCAGCGTACGGGTGAACACTGAAGCTTTCTTT
CDR3aa: CASSVRVNTEAFF

abundance: .
v_gene: TRBV19
d_gene: .
j_gene: TRBJ1-3
CDR3nt: TGTGCCAGTAGCCCCATGGGCAACACCATATATTTT
CDR3aa: CASSPMGNTIYF

abundance: .
v_gene: TRBV7-6
d_gene: .
j_gene: TRBJ1-2
CDR3nt: TGTGCCAGCAGCTGGGAGGGGGGGTATGGCTACACCTTC
CDR3aa: CASSWEGGYGYTF

abundance: .
v_gene: TRBV4-1
d_gene: TRBD1
j_gene: TRBJ2-3
CDR3nt: TGCGCCAGCAGCCAAGAACCGGGACAGGGAACAGATACGCAGTATTTT
CDR3aa: CASSQEPGQGTDTQYF

abundance: .
v_gene: TRBV7-6
d_gene: TRBD2
j_gene: TRBJ2-1
CDR3nt: TGTGCCAGCACCGTTACTAGCGGGGACTACAATGAGCAGTTCTTC
CDR3aa: CASTVTSGDYNEQFF

abundance: .
v_gene: TRBV7-8
d_gene: .
j_gene: TRBJ2-1
CDR3nt: TGTGCCAGCAGCTTATCCCCTGGGCGTTACAATGAGCAGTTCTTC
CDR3aa: CASSLSPGRYNEQFF

abundance: .
v_gene: TRBV6-1
d_gene: .
j_gene: TRBJ2-1
CDR3nt: TGTGCCAGCTGGGCTAGCGCCTGGGATGAGCAGTTCTTC
CDR3aa: CASWASAWDEQFF

abundance: .
v_gene: TRBV6-5
d_gene: .
j_gene: TRBJ1-5
CDR3nt: TGTGCCAGCAACGATAGAAATAGCAATCAGCCCCAGCATTTT
CDR3aa: CASNDRNSNQPQHF

abundance: .
v_gene: TRBV7-9
d_gene: TRBD2
j_gene: TRBJ2-1
CDR3nt: TGTGCCAGCACGAACGGGGCTAGCGGCTACAATGAGCAGTTCTTC
CDR3aa: CASTNGASGYNEQFF

abundance: .
v_gene: TRBV29-1
d_gene: TRBD2
j_gene: TRBJ2-7
CDR3nt: TGCAGCGCTAGCGGGAGCGGATACGAGCAGTACTTC
CDR3aa: CSASGSGYEQYF

abundance: .
v_gene: TRBV19
d_gene: .
j_gene: TRBJ1-1
CDR3nt: TGTGCCAGTAGTATTAGCGCGACGACCCGAGCTTTCTTT
CDR3aa: CASSISATTRAFF

abundance: .
v_gene: TRBV30
d_gene: .
j_gene: TRBJ1-4
CDR3nt: TGTGCCTGGAGGCCGGGGAAGGCAACTAATGAAAAACTGTTTTTT
CDR3aa: CAWRPGKATNEKLFF

abundance: .
v_gene: TRBV2
d_gene: TRBD2
j_gene: TRBJ2-3
CDR3nt: TGTGCCAGCAGTGAAGCGTATACGGGGGGTAACACAGATACGCAGTATTTT
CDR3aa: CASSEAYTGGNTDTQYF

abundance: .
v_gene: TRBV2
d_gene: .
j_gene: TRBJ1-4
CDR3nt: TGTGCCAGCAAAGTTTTGGAGGAAAAACTGTTTTTT
CDR3aa: CASKVLEEKLFF

abundance: .
v_gene: TRBV28
d_gene: TRBD1
j_gene: TRBJ2-7
CDR3nt: TGTGCCAGCAGTTTACCCGGACAGGGAATCTACGAGCAGTACTTC
CDR3aa: CASSLPGQGIYEQYF

abundance: .
v_gene: TRBV9
d_gene: TRBD2
j_gene: TRBJ2-7
CDR3nt: TGTGCCAGCAGCGGAGGGACTAGCTCTTACGAGCAGTACTTC
CDR3aa: CASSGGTSSYEQYF

abundance: .
v_gene: TRBV5-4
d_gene: TRBD1
j_gene: TRBJ2-5
CDR3nt: TGTGCCAGCGGACAGGGAGGAGAGACCCAGTACTTC
CDR3aa: CASGQGGETQYF

abundance: .
v_gene: TRBV5-5
d_gene: TRBD1
j_gene: TRBJ2-2
CDR3nt: TGTGCCAGCAGCTTGTGGGACAGGCCCAATACCTTCGGGGAGCTGTTTTTT
CDR3aa: CASSLWDRPNTFGELFF

abundance: .
v_gene: TRBV6-6
d_gene: TRBD2
j_gene: TRBJ2-7
CDR3nt: TGTGCCAGCAGTTCCCCGGGAGGGGCCCCGGAAGAGCAGTACTTC
CDR3aa: CASSSPGGAPEEQYF

abundance: .
v_gene: TRBV7-8
d_gene: TRBD2
j_gene: TRBJ2-1
CDR3nt: TGTGCCAGCAGCTCCCTAAGCGGGAGCTACAATGAGCAGTTCTTC
CDR3aa: CASSSLSGSYNEQFF

abundance: .
v_gene: TRBV28
d_gene: .
j_gene: TRBJ1-1
CDR3nt: TGTGCCAGCAGTTTTATTCCCGACATTACGAACACTGAAGCTTTCTTT
CDR3aa: CASSFIPDITNTEAFF

abundance: once
v_gene: TRBV4-1
d_gene: TRBD2
j_gene: TRBJ2-1
CDR3nt: TGCGCCAGCAGCGAAGAAGCGGGAGGGTACAATGAGCAGTTCTTC
CDR3aa: CASSEEAGGYNEQFF

abundance: once
v_gene: TRBV6-4
d_gene: TRBD1
j_gene: TRBJ2-1
CDR3nt: TGTGCCAGCAGTGACTCCCAGGGGGCCTACAATGAGCAGTTCTTC
CDR3aa: CASSDSQGAYNEQFF

abundance: .
v_gene: TRBV7-6
d_gene: .
j_gene: TRBJ1-1
CDR3nt: TGTGCCAGCACCTCAGAACTGAACACTGAAGCTTTCTTT
CDR3aa: CASTSELNTEAFF

abundance: .
v_gene: TRBV9
d_gene: TRBD1
j_gene: TRBJ1-2
CDR3nt: TGTGCCAGCAGCGTTGGACAGGGGGCGATTCCTGGCTATGGCTACACCTTC
CDR3aa: CASSVGQGAIPGYGYTF

abundance: .
v_gene: TRBV5-5
d_gene: TRBD1
j_gene: TRBJ1-2
CDR3nt: TGTGCCAGCAGCTTGGCAGGGGGGAATGGCTACACCTTC
CDR3aa: CASSLAGGNGYTF

abundance: .
v_gene: TRBV4-2
d_gene: TRBD1
j_gene: TRBJ1-1
CDR3nt: TGTGCCAGCAGCCAAGCCCGGACAGGCGGCACTGAAGCTTTCTTT
CDR3aa: CASSQARTGGTEAFF